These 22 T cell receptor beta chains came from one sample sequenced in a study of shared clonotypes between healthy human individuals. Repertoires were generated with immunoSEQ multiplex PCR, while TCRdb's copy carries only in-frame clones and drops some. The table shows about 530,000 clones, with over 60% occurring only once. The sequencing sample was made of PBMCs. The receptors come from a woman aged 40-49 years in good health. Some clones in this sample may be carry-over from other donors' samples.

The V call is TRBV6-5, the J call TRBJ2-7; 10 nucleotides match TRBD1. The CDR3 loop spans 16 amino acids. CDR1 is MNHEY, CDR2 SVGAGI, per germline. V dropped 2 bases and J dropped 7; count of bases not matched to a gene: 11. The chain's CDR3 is CASSYPLGDRGVEQYF. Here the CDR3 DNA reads TGTGCCAGCAGTTACCCCCTGGGGGACAGGGGAGTTGAGCAGTACTTC.

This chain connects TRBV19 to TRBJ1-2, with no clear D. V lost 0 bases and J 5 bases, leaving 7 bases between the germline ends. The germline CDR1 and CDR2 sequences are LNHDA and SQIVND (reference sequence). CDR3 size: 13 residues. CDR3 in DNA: TGTGCCAGTAGTATAGATTGGAGGTATGGCTACACCTTC. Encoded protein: CASSIDWRYGYTF.

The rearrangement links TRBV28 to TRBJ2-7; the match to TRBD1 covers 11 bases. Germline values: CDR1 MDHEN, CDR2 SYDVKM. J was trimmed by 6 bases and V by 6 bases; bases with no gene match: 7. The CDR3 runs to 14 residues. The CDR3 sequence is CASREDRGRIEQYF. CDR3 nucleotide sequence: TGTGCCAGCAGGGAGGACAGGGGGCGCATCGAGCAGTACTTC.

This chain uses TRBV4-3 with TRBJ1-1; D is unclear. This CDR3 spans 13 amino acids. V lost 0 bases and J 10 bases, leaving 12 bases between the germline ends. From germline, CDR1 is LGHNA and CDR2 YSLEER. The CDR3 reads CASSQDRGFPAFF. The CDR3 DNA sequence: TGCGCCAGCAGCCAAGATAGAGGGTTTCCAGCTTTCTTT.

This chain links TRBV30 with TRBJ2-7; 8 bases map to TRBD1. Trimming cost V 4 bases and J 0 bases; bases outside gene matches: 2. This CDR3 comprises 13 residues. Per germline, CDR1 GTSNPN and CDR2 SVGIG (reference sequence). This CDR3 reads CAWMGTGSYEQYF. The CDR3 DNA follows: TGTGCCTGGATGGGGACAGGCTCCTACGAGCAGTACTTC.

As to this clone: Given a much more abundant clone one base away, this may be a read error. Here the CDR3 reads CASSLVGTDYGYTF. CDR3 in DNA: TGCGCCAGCAGCTTGGTAGGGACAGACTATGGCTACACCTTC. The rearrangement links TRBV5-1 to TRBJ1-2; 7 nucleotides match TRBD1. This CDR3 comprises 14 residues. With 0 bases clipped from V and 3 bases from J, the junction kept 2 bases outside the gene matches. Germline assignment: CDR1 SGHRS and CDR2 YFSETQ.

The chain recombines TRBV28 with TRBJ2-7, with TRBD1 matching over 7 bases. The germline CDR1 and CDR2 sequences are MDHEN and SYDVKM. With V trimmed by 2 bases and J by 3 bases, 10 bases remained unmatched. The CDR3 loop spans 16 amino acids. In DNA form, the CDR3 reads TGTGCCAGCAGTTTAGACAAGGGGGCGCGGGTCTACGAGCAGTACTTC. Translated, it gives CASSLDKGARVYEQYF.

Written as DNA, the CDR3 is TGTGCCATCAGTGGACAGGGTACGGGAGTGAACACTGAAGCTTTCTTT. This translates into CAISGQGTGVNTEAFF. This chain joins TRBV10-3 and TRBJ1-1; 7 positions agree with TRBD1. V gave up 4 bases and J gave up 0 bases; unmatched junction bases: 8. CDR3 length: 16 residues. Germline CDR1 ENHRY, CDR2 SYGVKD.

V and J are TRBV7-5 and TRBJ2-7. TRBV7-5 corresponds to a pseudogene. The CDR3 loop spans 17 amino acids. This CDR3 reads CVRSPMRKGRIFYEQYF. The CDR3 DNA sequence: TGTGTCAGAAGCCCCATGAGGAAGGGCCGAATATTCTACGAGCAGTACTTC.

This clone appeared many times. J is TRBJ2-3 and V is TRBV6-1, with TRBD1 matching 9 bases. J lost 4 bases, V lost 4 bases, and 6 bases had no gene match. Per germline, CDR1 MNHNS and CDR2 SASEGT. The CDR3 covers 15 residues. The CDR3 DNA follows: TGTGCCAGCAGTGGGGGACAGGGAGGTGCAGATACGCAGTATTTT. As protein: CASSGGQGGADTQYF.

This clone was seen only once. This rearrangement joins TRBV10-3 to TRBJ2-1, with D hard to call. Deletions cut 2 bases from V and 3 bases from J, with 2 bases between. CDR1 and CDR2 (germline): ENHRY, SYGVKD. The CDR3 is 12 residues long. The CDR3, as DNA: TGTGCCATCAGTGAGGACTACAATGAGCAGTTCTTC. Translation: CAISEDYNEQFF.

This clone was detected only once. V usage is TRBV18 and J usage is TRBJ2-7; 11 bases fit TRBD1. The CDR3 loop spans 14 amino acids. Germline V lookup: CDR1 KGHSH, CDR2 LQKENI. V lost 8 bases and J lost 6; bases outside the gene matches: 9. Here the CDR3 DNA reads TGTGCCAGCCGGGACAGGGGGAATCCGGGCGAGCAGTACTTC. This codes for CASRDRGNPGEQYF.

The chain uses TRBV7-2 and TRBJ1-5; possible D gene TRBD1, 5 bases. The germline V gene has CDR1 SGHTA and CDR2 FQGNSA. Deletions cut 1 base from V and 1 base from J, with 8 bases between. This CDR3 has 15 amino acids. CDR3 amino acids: CASSLVGGSNQPQHF. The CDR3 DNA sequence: TGTGCCAGCAGCTTAGTGGGGGGGAGCAATCAGCCCCAGCATTTT.

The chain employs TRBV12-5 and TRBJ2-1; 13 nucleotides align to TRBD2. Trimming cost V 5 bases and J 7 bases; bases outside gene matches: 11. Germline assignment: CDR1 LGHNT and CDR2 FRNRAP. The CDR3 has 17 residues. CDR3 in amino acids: CASGPRLAGGRVNEQFF. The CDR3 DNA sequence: TGTGCTAGTGGTCCTCGACTAGCGGGAGGTAGGGTAAATGAGCAGTTCTTC.

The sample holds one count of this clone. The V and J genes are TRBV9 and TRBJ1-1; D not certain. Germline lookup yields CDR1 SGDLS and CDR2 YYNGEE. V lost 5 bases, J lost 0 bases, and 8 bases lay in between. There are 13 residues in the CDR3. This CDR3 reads CASSHAVNTEAFF. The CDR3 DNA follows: TGTGCCAGCAGTCACGCCGTGAACACTGAAGCTTTCTTT.

CDR3 sequence reads: CASSGGFYWNIQYF. For the CDR3, the DNA is TGTGCCAGCAGTGGGGGATTCTACTGGAACATTCAGTACTTC. J is TRBJ2-4 and V is TRBV2; no clear D gene. From germline, CDR1 is SNHLY and CDR2 FYNNEI. This CDR3 contains 14 residues. V was pared by 4 bases and J by 7 bases, with 14 bases between.

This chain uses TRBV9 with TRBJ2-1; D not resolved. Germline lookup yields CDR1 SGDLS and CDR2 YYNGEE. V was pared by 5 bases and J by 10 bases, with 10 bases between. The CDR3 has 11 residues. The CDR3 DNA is TGTGCCAGCAGTTCTCCTCGAGAGCAGTTCTTC. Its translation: CASSSPREQFF.

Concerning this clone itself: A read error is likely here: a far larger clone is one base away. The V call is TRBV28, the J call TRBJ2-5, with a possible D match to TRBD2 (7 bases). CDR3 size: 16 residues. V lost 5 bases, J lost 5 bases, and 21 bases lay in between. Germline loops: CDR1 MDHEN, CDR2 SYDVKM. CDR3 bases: TGTGCCAGCAGTCCCAGTGAAGGTCCGGGGGGCGAGACCCAGTACTTC. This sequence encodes CASSPSEGPGGETQYF.

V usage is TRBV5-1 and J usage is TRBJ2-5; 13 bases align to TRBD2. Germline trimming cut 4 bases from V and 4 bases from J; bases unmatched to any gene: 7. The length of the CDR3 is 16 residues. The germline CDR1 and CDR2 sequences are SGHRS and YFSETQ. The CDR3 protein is CASSGGTSGISETQYF. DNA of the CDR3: TGCGCCAGCAGCGGCGGGACTAGCGGGATTTCAGAGACCCAGTACTTC.

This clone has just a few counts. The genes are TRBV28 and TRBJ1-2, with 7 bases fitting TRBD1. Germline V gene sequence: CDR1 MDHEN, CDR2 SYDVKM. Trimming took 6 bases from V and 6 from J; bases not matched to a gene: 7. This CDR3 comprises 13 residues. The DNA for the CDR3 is TGTGCCAGCAGCCTTGCCGACAGGGATGGCTACACCTTC. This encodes CASSLADRDGYTF.

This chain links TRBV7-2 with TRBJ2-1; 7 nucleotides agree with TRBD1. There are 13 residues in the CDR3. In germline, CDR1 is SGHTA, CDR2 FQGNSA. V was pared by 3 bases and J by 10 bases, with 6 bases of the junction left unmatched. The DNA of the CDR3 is TGTGCCAGCAGCTTGGGGACAGTGGGCGAGCAGTTCTTC. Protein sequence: CASSLGTVGEQFF.

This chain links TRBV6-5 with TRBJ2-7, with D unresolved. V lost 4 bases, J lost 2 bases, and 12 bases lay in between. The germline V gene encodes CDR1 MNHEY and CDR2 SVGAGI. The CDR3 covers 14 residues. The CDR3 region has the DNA TGTGCCAGCAGTTCTCTGGGCAGAACCTACGAGCAGTACTTC. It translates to CASSSLGRTYEQYF.